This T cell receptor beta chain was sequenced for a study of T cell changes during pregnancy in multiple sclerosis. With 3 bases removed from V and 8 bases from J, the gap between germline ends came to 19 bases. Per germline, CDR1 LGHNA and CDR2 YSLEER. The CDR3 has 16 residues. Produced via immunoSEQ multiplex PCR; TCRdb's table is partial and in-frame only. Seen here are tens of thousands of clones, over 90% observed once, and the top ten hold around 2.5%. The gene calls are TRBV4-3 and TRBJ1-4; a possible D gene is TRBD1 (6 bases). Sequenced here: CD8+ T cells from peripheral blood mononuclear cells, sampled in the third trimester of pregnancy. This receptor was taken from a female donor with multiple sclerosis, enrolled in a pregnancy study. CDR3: CASSQGPTGFWEKLFF. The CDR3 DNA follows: TGCGCCAGCAGCCAGGGACCGACAGGCTTTTGGGAAAAACTGTTTTTT.